The T cell receptor beta chain described here comes from a study of T cell changes during pregnancy in multiple sclerosis. Some clones are missing from TCRdb's copy, which holds only in-frame ones; the method was immunoSEQ multiplex PCR. The sample yields about 59,000 clones, about 90% seen once. Germline V gives CDR1 MDHEN, CDR2 SYDVKM. The CDR3 totals 17 residues. V lost 3 bases and J lost 3; bases outside the gene matches: 9. Sequencing used peripheral blood, obtained in the second trimester of pregnancy. The genes are TRBV28 and TRBJ1-1; TRBD1 agrees at 11 bases. The sequence was collected from a female donor in good health, enrolled as a control in a pregnancy study. CDR3 coding DNA: TGTGCCAGCAGTTTGGACAGGGGGCGGGGATGGGACACTGAAGCTTTCTTT. This sequence encodes CASSLDRGRGWDTEAFF. The entire variable domain, with the rest obtained from reference TRBV28 and TRBJ1-1, is as follows: DVKVTQSSRYLVKRTGEKVFLECVQDMDHENMFWYRQDPGLGLRLIYFSYDVKMKEKGDIPEGYSVSREKKERFSLILESASTNQTSMYLCASSLDRGRGWDTEAFFGQGTRLTVV.